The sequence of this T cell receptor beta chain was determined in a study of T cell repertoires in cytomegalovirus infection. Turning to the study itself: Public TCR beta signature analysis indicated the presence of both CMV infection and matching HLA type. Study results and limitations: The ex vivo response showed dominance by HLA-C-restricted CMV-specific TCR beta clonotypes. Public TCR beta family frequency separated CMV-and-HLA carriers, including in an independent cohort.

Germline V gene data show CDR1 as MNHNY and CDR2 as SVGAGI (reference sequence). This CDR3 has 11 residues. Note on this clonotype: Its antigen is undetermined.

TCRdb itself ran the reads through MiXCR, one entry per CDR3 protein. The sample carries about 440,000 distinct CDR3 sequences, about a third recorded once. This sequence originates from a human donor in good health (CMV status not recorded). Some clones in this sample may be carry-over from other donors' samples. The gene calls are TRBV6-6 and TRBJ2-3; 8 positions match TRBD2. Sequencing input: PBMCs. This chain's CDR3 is CATGLADTQYF. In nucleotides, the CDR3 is TGTGCTACGGGACTAGCAGATACGCAGTATTTT.